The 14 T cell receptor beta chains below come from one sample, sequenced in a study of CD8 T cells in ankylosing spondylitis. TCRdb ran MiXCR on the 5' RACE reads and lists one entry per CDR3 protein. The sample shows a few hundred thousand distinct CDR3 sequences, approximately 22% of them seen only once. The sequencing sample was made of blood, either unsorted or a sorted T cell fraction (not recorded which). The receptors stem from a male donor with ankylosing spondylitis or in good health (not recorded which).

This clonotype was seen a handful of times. CDR3 nucleotide sequence: TGCAGTGCTAGACCAGTACTAGCGGGGGACGAGCAGTACTTC. Translating it yields CSARPVLAGDEQYF. The chain is built from TRBV20-1 and TRBJ2-7, with 11 bases lining up with TRBD2. J was trimmed by 5 bases and V by 2 bases; bases with no gene match: 5. The V gene's germline CDR1 is DFQATT and CDR2 SNEGSKA (reference sequence). CDR3 size: 14 residues.

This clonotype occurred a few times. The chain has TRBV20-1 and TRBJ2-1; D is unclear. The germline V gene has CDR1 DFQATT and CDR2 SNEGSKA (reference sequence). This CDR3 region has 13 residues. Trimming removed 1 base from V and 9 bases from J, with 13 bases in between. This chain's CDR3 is CSARAQGNVEQFF. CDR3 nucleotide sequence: TGCAGTGCTAGAGCGCAAGGGAATGTTGAGCAGTTCTTC.

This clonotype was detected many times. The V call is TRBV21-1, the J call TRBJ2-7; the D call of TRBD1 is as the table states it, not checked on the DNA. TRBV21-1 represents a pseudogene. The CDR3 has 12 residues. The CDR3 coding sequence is TGTGCCAGCAGCAACAGGGGGCGCGAGCAGTACTTC. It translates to CASSNRGREQYF.

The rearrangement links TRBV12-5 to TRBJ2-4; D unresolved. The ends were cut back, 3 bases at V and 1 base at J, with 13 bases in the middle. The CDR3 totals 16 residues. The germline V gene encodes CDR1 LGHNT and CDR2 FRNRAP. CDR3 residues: CASGFGPYGAKNIQYF. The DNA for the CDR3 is TGTGCTAGTGGTTTCGGGCCCTATGGGGCCAAAAACATTCAGTACTTC.

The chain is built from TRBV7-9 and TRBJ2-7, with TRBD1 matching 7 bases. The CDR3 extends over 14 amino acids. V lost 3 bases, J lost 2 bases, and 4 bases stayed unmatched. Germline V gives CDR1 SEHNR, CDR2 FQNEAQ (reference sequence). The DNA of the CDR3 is TGTGCCAGCAGCTTCACAGGGGTCACCTACGAGCAGTACTTC. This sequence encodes CASSFTGVTYEQYF.

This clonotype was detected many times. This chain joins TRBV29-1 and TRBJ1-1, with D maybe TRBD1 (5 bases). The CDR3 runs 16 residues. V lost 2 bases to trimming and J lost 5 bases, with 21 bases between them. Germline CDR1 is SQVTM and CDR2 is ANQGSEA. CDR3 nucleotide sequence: TGCAGCGTTGAAAGGCCCCCGGGCGGGGCGGGAACTGAAGCTTTCTTT. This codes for CSVERPPGGAGTEAFF.

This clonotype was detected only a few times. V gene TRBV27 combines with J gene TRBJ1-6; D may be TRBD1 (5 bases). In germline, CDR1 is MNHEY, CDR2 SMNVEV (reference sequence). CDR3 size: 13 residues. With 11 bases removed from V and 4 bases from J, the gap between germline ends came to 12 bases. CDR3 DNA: TGTGCCGGAGGGGCAGGGTATAATTCACCCCTCCACTTT. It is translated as CAGGAGYNSPLHF.

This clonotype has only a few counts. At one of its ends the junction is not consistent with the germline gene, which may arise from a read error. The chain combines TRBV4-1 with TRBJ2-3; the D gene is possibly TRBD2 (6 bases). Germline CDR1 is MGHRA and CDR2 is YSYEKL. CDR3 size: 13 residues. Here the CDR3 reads CASSPGVSDAQYF. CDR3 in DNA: TGCGCCAGCAGCCCGGGAGTATCAGATGCGCAGTATTTT.

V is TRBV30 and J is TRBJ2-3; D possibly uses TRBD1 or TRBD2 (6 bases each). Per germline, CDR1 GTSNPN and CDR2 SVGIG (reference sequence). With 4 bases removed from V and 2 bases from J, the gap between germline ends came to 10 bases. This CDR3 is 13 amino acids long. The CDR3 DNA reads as TGTGCCTGGATGGGGGGCACCACAGATACGCAGTATTTT. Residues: CAWMGGTTDTQYF.

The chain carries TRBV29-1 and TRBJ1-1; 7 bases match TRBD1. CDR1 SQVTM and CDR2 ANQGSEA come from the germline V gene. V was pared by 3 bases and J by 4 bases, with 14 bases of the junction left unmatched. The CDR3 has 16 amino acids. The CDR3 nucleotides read TGCAGCGTTGAGCTTGGGGCTAGGGGGCGAGGCACTGAAGCTTTCTTT. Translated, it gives CSVELGARGRGTEAFF.

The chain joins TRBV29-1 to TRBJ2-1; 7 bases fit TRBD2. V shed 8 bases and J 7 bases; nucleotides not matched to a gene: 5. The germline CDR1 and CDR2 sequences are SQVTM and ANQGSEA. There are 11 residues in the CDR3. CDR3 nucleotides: TGCAGCTCGCCGGGGGGTAATGAGCAGTTCTTC. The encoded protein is CSSPGGNEQFF.

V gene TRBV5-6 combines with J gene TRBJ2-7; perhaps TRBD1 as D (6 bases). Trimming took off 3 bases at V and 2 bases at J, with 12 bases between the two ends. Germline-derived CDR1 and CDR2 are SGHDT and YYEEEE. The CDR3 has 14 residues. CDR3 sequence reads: CASSYGQMTYEQYF. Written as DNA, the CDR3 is TGTGCCAGCAGCTATGGACAGATGACCTACGAGCAGTACTTC.

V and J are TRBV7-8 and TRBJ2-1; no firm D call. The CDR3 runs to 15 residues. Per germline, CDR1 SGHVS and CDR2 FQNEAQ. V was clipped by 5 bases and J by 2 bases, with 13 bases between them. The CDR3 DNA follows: TGTGCCAGCAGCCAGGACCGCGTAACCTACAATGAGCAGTTCTTC. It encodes CASSQDRVTYNEQFF.

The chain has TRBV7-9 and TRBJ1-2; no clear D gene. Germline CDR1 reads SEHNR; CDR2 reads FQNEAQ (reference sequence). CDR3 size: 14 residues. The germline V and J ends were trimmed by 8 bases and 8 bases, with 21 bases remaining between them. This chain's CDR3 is CASLPSPGGDGYTF. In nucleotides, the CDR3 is TGTGCCAGCCTACCCAGCCCGGGCGGCGACGGCTACACCTTC.